The 5 T cell receptor beta chains listed next were all sequenced from one sample in a study of blood T cell repertoires in COVID-19 (dated by TCRdb to 2020 to 2021). Library method: the immunoSEQ multiplex PCR assay. In its TCRdb copy, this immuneACCESS table keeps in-frame sequences only and misses some clones. Where compared with another copy, unresolved V genes explain less than half of these, and the others have no known cause. A total of some 460,000 clones appear in this sample, approximately 90% of them only once. The top ten hold around 4.5% of the sample. The specimen was peripheral blood. These receptors came from a woman aged 25 to 39 with acute or convalescent COVID-19.

The chain couples TRBV21-1 to TRBJ2-5; the DNA was not used to check the table's D call, TRBD2. TRBV21-1 constitutes a pseudogene. This CDR3 comprises 13 residues. CDR3 coding DNA: TGTGCCGCCCCACCTCCTAGCCCGGAGACCCAGTACTTC. This translates into CAAPPPSPETQYF.

Remarks on this clone: At the DNA level, this CDR3 is encoded by other sequences in the same sample as well. V usage is TRBV3-1 (or the pseudogene TRBV3-2) and J usage is TRBJ1-5; D may be TRBD1 (5 bases). The CDR3 contains 13 residues. The germline CDR1 and CDR2 sequences are LGHDT and YNNKEL (reference sequence). Trimming took off 3 bases at V and 6 bases at J, with 9 bases between the two ends. Here the CDR3 DNA reads TGTGCCAGCAGCCAGGGGCTCGGTCAGCCCCAGCATTTT. Translated: CASSQGLGQPQHF.

V usage is TRBV7-8 and J usage is TRBJ2-3, with 14 bases fitting TRBD2. V was clipped by 5 bases and J by 2 bases; unmatched bases: 12. The CDR3 is 19 amino acids. Germline CDR1 reads SGHVS; CDR2 reads FQNEAQ. The CDR3 region is CASSPGLAGGLVHTDTQYF. The DNA for the CDR3 is TGTGCCAGCAGCCCCGGACTAGCGGGGGGATTGGTACACACAGATACGCAGTATTTT.

V usage is TRBV7-9 and J usage is TRBJ2-7; D may be TRBD2 (5 bases). Trimming shortened V by 5 bases and J by 7 bases, and 18 bases separated the two germline ends. Looked up from germline, CDR1 is SEHNR and CDR2 is FQNEAQ (reference sequence). There are 14 residues in the CDR3. CDR3 coding DNA: TGTGCCAGCAGCGCCTCCGGACGGGGTCGGGAGCAGTACTTC. Translation: CASSASGRGREQYF.

Worth noting for this clone: The same CDR3 arises from other DNA sequences in this sample as well. The genes are TRBV6-5 and TRBJ2-7; 13 bases fit TRBD2. The CDR3 consists of 16 residues. CDR1 MNHEY and CDR2 SVGAGI come from the germline V gene. The trim removed 1 base at V and 4 bases at J, leaving 4 bases unmatched. This chain's CDR3 is CASSYYGTSGTYEQYF. The CDR3 bases are TGTGCCAGCAGTTACTACGGGACTAGCGGGACGTACGAGCAGTACTTC.